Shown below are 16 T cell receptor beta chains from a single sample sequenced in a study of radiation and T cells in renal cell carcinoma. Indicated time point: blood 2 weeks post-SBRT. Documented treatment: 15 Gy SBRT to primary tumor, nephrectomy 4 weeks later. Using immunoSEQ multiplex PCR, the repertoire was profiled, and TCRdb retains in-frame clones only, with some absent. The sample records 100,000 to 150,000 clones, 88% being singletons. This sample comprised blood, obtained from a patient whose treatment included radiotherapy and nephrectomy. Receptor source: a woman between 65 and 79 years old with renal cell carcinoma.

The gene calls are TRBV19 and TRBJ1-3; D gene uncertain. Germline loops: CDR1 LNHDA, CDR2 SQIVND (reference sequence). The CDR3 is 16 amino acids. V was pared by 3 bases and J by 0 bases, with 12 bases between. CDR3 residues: CASSMLAGSSGNTIYF. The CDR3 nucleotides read TGTGCCAGTAGTATGTTAGCGGGAAGCTCTGGAAACACCATATATTTT.

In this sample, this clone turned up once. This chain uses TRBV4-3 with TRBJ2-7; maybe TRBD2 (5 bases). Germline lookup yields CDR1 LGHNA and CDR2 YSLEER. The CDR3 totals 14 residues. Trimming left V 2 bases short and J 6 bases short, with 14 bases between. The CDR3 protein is CASSQTRGLGEQYF. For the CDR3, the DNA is TGCGCCAGCAGCCAAACACGAGGGCTGGGCGAGCAGTACTTC.

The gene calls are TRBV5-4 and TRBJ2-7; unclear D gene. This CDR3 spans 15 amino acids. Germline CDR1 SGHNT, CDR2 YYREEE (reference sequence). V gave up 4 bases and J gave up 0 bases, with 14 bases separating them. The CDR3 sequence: CASSHFTTSSYEQYF. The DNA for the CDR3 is TGTGCCAGCAGCCATTTTACTACAAGCTCCTACGAGCAGTACTTC.

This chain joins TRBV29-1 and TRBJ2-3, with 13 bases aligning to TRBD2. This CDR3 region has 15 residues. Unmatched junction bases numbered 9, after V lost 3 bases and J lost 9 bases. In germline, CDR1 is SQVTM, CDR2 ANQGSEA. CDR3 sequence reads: CSVDGLAGALATQYF. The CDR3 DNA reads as TGCAGCGTTGATGGACTAGCGGGGGCCCTTGCGACGCAGTATTTT.

CDR3 sequence reads: CAISEGPNYGYTF. As DNA, the CDR3 is TGTGCCATCAGTGAGGGGCCTAACTATGGCTACACCTTC. The chain is built from TRBV10-3 and TRBJ1-2; no definite D call. The V gene lost 2 bases and the J gene lost 0 bases, with 4 bases spanning the gap. The CDR3 runs to 13 residues. Germline-derived CDR1 and CDR2 are ENHRY and SYGVKD.

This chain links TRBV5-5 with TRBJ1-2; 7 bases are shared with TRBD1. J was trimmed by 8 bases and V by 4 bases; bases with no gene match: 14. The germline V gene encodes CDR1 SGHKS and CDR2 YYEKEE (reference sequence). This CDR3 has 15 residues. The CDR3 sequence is CASSLPGQQIRGYTF. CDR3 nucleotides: TGTGCCAGCAGCCTTCCGGGACAGCAGATTCGAGGCTACACCTTC.

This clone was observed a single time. CDR3 in amino acids: CASSVVGGAPRGTDTQYF. Written as DNA, the CDR3 is TGTGCCAGCAGCGTAGTCGGCGGGGCGCCCCGCGGCACAGATACGCAGTATTTT. V usage is TRBV9 and J usage is TRBJ2-3, with TRBD2 as a possible D gene (6 bases). Trimming pared 0 bases from V and 1 base from J, leaving 18 bases between. The CDR3 runs 18 residues. The germline V gene has CDR1 SGDLS and CDR2 YYNGEE.

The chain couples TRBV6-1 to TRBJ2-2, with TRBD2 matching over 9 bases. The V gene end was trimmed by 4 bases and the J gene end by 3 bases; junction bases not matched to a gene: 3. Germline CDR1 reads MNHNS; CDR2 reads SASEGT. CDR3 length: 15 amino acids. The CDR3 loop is CASSVAGAHTGELFF. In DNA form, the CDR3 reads TGTGCCAGCAGTGTAGCGGGGGCTCACACCGGGGAGCTGTTTTTT.

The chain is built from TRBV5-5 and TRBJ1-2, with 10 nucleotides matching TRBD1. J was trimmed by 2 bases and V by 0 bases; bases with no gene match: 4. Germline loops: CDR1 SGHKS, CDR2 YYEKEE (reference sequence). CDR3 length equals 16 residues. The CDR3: CASSLVGQGGNYGYTF. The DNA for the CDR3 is TGTGCCAGCAGCTTGGTTGGACAGGGGGGGAACTATGGCTACACCTTC.

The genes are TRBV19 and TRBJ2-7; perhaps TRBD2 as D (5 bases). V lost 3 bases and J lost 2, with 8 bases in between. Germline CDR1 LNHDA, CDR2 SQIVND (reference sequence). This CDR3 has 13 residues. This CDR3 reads CASSMAGAYEQYF. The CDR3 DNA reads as TGTGCCAGTAGTATGGCCGGGGCCTACGAGCAGTACTTC.

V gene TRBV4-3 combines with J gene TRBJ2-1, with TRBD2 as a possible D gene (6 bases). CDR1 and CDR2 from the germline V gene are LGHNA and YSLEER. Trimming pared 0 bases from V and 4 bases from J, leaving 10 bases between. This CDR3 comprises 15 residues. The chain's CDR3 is CASSQDSGVYNEQFF. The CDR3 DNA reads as TGCGCCAGCAGCCAAGATTCGGGGGTATACAATGAGCAGTTCTTC.

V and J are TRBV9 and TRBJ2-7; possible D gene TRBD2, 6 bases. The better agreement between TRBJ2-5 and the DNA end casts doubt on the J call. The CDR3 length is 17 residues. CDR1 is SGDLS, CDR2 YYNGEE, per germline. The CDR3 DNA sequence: TGTGCCAGCAGCGTGGGGAGTGCTAGCGCGGGCGTTGAGACCCAGTACTTC. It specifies CASSVGSASAGVETQYF.

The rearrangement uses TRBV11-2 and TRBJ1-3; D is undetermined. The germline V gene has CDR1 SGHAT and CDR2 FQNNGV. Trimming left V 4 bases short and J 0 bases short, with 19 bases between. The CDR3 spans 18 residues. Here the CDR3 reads CASSYGSWAAVSGNTIYF. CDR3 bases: TGTGCCAGCAGCTATGGGAGTTGGGCGGCCGTCTCTGGAAACACCATATATTTT.

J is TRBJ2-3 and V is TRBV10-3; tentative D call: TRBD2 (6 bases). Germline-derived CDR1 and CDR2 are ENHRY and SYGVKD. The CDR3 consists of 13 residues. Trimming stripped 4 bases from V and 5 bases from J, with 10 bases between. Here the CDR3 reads CAISAGEVDTQYF. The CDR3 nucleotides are TGTGCCATCAGTGCGGGGGAGGTAGATACGCAGTATTTT.

The CDR3 bases are TGCAGTGCTAGCGAGGATGAGCAGTTCTTC. It specifies CSASEDEQFF. The rearrangement links TRBV20-1 to TRBJ2-1; unclear D gene. Germline assignment: CDR1 DFQATT and CDR2 SNEGSKA (reference sequence). The CDR3 sequence is 10 residues long. Deletions cut 3 bases from V and 8 bases from J, with 5 bases between.

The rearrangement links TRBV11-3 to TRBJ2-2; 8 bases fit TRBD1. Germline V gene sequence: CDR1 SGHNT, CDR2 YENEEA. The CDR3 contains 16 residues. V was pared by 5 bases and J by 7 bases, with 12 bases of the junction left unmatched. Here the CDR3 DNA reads TGTGCCAGCAGCCCACGGACAGGGTTTATGAACGGGGAGCTGTTTTTT. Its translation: CASSPRTGFMNGELFF.